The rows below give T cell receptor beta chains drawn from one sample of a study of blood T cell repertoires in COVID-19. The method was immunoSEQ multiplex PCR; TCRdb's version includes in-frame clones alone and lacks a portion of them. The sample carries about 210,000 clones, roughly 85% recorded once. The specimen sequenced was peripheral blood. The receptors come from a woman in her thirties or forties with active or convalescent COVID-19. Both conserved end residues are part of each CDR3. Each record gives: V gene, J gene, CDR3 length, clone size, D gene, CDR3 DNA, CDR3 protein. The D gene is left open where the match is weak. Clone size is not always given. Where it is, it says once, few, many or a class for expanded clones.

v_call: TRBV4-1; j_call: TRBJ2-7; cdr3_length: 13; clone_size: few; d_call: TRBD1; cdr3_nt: TGCGCCAGCAGCCGAGAAACAGGGGGCGAGCAGTACTTC; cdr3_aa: CASSRETGGEQYF
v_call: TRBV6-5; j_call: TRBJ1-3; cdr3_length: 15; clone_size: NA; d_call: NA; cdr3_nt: TGTGCCAGCCGTATCTATAGGGGTTCTGGAAACACCATATATTTT; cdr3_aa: CASRIYRGSGNTIYF
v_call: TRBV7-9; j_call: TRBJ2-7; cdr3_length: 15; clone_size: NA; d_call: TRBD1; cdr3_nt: TGTGCCAGCAGCACCGACAGGGGGATCCGCTACGAGCAGTACTTC; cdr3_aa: CASSTDRGIRYEQYF
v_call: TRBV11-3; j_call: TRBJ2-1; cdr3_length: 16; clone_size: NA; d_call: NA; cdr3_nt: TGTGCCAGCAGCGGCTTGGGGAGTAGGTTTTACAATGAGCAGTTCTTC; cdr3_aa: CASSGLGSRFYNEQFF
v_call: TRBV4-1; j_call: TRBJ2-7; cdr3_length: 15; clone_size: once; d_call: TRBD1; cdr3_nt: TGCGCCAGCAGCCCCCAGGGACAGGGGCGGTACGAGCAGTACTTC; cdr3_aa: CASSPQGQGRYEQYF
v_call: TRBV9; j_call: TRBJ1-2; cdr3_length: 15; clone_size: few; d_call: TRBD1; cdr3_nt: TGTGCCAGCAGCGTAGCCCTCGGGACAGGGTATGGCTACACCTTC; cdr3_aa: CASSVALGTGYGYTF
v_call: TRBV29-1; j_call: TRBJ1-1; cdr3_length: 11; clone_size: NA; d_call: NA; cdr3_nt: TGCAGCGTTGAACCGGGAACTGAAGCTTTCTTT; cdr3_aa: CSVEPGTEAFF
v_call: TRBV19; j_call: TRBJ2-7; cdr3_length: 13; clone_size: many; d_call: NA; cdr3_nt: TGTGCCAGTAGTATAGCGGGAGCCTACGAGCAGTACTTC; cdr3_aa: CASSIAGAYEQYF
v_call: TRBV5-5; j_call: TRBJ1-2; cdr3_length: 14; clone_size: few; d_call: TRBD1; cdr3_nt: TGTGCCAGCAGCACGGGACAGGGGGCAAGAGGCTACACCTTC; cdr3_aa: CASSTGQGARGYTF
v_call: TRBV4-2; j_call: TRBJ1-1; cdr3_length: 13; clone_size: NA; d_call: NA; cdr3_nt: TGTGCCAGCAGCCAAGATCCACGGGGTGAAGCTTTCTTT; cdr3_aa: CASSQDPRGEAFF
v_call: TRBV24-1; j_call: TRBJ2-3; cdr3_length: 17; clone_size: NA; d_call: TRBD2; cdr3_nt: TGTGCCACCAGTGAACCGGGGACTAGCGGGGGCACAGATACGCAGTATTTT; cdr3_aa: CATSEPGTSGGTDTQYF
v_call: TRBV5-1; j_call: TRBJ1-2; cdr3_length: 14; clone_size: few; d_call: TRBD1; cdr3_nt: TGCGCCAGCAGCTTTGGGACAGGAGTATATGGCTACACCTTC; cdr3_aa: CASSFGTGVYGYTF
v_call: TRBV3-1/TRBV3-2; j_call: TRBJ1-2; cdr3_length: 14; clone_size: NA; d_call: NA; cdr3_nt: TGTGCCAGCAGCCTCCGAGGAGGGAACCCTGGCTACACCTTC; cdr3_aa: CASSLRGGNPGYTF
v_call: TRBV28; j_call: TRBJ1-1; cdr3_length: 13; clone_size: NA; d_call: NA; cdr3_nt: TGTGCCAGCAGGTGGACAGCCAACACTGAAGCTTTCTTT; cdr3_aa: CASRWTANTEAFF
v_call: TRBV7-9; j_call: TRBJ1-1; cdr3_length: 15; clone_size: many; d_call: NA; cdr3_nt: TGTGCCAGCAGCTTACAGGGTATGGGGAACACTGAAGCTTTCTTT; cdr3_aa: CASSLQGMGNTEAFF
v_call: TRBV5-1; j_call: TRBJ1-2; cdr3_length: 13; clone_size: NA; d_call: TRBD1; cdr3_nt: TGCGCCAGCAGCTTCGGACAGGGGGATGGCTACACCTTC; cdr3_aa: CASSFGQGDGYTF
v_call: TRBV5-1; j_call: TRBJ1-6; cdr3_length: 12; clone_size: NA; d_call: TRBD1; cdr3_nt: TGCGCCAGCGCGACAGGGGGTTCACCCCTCCACTTT; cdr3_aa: CASATGGSPLHF
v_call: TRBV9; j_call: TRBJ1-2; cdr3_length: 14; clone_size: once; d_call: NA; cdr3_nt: TGTGCCAGCAGCAACACTCCTGGAGCCTATGGCTACACCTTC; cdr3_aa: CASSNTPGAYGYTF
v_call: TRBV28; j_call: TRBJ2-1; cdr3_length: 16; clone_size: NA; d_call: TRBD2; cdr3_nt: TGTGCCAGCAGTCACCTCGGGACTAGCGTAGTCAATGAGCAGTTCTTC; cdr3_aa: CASSHLGTSVVNEQFF
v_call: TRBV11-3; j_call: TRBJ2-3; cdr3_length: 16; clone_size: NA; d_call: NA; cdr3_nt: TGTGCCAGCAGCTTAGGACTCTCGGACAACACAGATACGCAGTATTTT; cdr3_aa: CASSLGLSDNTDTQYF
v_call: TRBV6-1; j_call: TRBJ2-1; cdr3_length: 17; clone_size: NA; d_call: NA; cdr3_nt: TGTGCCAGCAGTGACCCTGCGGCCGGGGGAAATACCGATGAGCAGTTCTTC; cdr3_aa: CASSDPAAGGNTDEQFF
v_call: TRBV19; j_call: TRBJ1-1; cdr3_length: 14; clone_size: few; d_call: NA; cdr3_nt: TGTGCCAGTAGTATAGACAGGGTAGCCAGTGGAGCTTTCTTT; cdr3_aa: CASSIDRVASGAFF
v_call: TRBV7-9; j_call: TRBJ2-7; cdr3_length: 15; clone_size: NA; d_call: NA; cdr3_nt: TGTGCCAGCAGCTCCCGGACTGGAGAATACTACGAGCAGTACTTC; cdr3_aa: CASSSRTGEYYEQYF
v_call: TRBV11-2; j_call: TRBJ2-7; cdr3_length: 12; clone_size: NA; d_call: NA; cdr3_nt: TGTGCCAGCAGGACAGGCAACTACGAGCAGTACTTC; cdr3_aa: CASRTGNYEQYF
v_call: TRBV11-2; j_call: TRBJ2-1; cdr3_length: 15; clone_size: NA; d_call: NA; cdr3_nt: TGTGCCAGCAGGCCCCGGTGGGGCCCCGACAATGAGCAGTTCTTC; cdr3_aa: CASRPRWGPDNEQFF
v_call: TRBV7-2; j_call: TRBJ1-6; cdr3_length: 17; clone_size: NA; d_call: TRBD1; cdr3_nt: TGTGCCAGCAGACTAGGGACAGGGGAACTTAAAAATTCACCCCTCCACTTT; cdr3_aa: CASRLGTGELKNSPLHF
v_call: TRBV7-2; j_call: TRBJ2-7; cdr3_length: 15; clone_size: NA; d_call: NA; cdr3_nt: TGTGCCAGCAGCCTAGATCACGGAGGCGTGAACGAGCAGTACTTC; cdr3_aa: CASSLDHGGVNEQYF
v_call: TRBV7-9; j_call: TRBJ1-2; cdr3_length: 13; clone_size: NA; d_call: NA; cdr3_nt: TGTGCCAGCAGCTTACCAGGCAGCTATGGCTACACCTTC; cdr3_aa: CASSLPGSYGYTF
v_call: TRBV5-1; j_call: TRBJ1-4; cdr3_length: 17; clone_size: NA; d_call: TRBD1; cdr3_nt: TGCGCCAGCAGCCTTGACCCGGGACAGGGATCTAATGAAAAACTGTTTTTT; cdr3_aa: CASSLDPGQGSNEKLFF
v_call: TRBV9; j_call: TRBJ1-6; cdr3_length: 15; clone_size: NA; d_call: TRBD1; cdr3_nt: TGTGCCAGCAGCGTATCCGGGACAGGGGACTCACCCCTCCACTTT; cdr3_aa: CASSVSGTGDSPLHF
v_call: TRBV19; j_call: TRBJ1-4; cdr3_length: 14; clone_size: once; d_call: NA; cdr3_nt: TGTGCCAGTACCTCCCAGGGGTTCGGAGAAAAACTGTTTTTT; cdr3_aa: CASTSQGFGEKLFF
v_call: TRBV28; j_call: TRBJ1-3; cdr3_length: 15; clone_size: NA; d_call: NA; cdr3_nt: TGTGCCAGCAGTTTCCAGGGAGGCTCTGGAAACACCATATATTTT; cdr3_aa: CASSFQGGSGNTIYF
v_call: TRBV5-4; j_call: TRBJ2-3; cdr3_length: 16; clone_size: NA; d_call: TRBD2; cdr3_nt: TGTGCCAGCAGCTTGGATAGCGGGAGGACCACAGATACGCAGTATTTT; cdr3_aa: CASSLDSGRTTDTQYF
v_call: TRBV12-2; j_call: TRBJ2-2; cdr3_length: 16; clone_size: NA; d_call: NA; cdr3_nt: TGTGCAAGTCGCTTAGCTAGCGGGAGGGCCACCGGGGAGCTGTTTTTT; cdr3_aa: CASRLASGRATGELFF
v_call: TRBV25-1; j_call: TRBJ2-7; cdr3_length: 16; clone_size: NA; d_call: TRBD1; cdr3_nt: TGTGCCAGCAGTGAATATCGGGGACAGGCCTCCTACGAGCAGTACTTC; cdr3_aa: CASSEYRGQASYEQYF
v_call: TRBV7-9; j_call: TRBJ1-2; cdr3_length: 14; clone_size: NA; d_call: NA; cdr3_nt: TGTGCCAGCAGACCTACAGGGCTGGGCTATGGCTACACCTTC; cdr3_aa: CASRPTGLGYGYTF
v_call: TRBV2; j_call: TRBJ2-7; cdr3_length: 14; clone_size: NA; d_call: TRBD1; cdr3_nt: TGTGCCAGCAGAACCGGGACAGGGTACTACGAGCAGTACTTC; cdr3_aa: CASRTGTGYYEQYF
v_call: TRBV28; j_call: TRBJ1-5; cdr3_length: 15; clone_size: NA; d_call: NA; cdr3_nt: TGTGCCAGCATTTTGCAAGGGGTAAGCAATCAGCCCCAGCATTTT; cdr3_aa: CASILQGVSNQPQHF
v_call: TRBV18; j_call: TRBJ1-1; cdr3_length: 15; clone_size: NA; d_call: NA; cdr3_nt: TGTGCCAGCTCACCATCCAGGGTGGTGAACACTGAAGCTTTCTTT; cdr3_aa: CASSPSRVVNTEAFF
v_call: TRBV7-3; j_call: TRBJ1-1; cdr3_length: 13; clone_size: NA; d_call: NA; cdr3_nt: TGTGCCAGCAGCTTAATACGGGATGCGGCAGCTTTCTTT; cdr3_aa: CASSLIRDAAAFF
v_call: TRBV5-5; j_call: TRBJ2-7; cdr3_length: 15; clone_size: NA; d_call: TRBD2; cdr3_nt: TGTGCCAGCAGCTTGGTGGCTAGCGGGGTCTACGAGCAGTACTTC; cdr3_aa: CASSLVASGVYEQYF
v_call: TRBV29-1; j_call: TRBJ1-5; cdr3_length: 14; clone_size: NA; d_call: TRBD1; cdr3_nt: TGCAGCGCTAGGGACAGGGGGCTCGGGCAGCCCCAGCATTTT; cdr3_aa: CSARDRGLGQPQHF
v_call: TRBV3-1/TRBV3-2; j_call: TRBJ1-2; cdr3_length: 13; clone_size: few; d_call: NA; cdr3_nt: TGTGCCAGCACACGTGCAGGGTCAGGCGGCTACACCTTC; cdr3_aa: CASTRAGSGGYTF
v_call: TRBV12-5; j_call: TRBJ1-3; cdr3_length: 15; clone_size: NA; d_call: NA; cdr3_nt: TGTGCTAGTGGTTCATACAGGGATCCTGGAAACACCATATATTTT; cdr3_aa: CASGSYRDPGNTIYF
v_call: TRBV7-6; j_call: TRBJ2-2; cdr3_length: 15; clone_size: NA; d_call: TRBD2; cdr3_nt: TGTGCCAGCAGCCAGCGGGAGGCGGACACCGGGGAGCTGTTTTTT; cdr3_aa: CASSQREADTGELFF
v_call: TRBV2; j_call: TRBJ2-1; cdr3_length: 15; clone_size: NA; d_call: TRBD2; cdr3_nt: TGTGCCAGCAGTTGGACTAGCGGGGGGGCGGGCGAGCAGTTCTTC; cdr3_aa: CASSWTSGGAGEQFF
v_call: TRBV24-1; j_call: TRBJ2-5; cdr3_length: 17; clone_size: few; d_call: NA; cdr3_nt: TGTGCCACCAGTGATCTAGGGGTCCGAGGGGGTAAAGAGACCCAGTACTTC; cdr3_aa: CATSDLGVRGGKETQYF
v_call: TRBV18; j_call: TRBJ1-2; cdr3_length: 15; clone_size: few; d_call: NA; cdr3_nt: TGTGCCAGCTCACCAATTGGACAGAATAACTATGGCTACACCTTC; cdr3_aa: CASSPIGQNNYGYTF
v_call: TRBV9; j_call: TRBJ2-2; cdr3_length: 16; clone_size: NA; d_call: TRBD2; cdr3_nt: TGTGCCAGCAGCGTAGTGGGAGGGTTCCCCCCCGGGGAGCTGTTTTTT; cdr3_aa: CASSVVGGFPPGELFF
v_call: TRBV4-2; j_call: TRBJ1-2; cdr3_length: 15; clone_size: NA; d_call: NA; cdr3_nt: TGTGCCAGCAGCCAAGATCAGTCGGGGGGCGGTGGCTACACCTTC; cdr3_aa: CASSQDQSGGGGYTF
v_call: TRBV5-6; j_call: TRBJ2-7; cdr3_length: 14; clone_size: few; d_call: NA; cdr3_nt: TGTGCCAGCAGCTTGGGTTATAGTTCCTACGAGCAGTACTTC; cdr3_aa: CASSLGYSSYEQYF
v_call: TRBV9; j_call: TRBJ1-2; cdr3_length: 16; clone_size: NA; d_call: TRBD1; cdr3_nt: TGTGCCAGCAGCGAACCGACAGGGGTTCAGAACTATGGCTACACCTTC; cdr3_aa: CASSEPTGVQNYGYTF
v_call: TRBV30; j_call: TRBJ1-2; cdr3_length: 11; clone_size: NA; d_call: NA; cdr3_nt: TGTGCCACCGGGACTCTTTATGGCTACACCTTC; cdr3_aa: CATGTLYGYTF
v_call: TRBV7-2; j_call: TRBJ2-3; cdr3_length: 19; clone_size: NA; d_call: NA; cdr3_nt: TGTGCCAGCAGCTTAAAGGCCGGGACTTGGGGAGCGGACACAGATACGCAGTATTTT; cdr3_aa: CASSLKAGTWGADTDTQYF
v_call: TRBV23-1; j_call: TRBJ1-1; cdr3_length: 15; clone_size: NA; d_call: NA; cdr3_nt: TGCGCCAGCAGTCAAACAGACACAACAGGGACGGGTGCTTTCTTT; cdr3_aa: CASSQTDTTGTGAFF
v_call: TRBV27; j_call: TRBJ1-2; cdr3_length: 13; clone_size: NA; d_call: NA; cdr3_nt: TGTGCCAGCAAACCCGGGGATAGTAATGGCTACACCTTC; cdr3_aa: CASKPGDSNGYTF
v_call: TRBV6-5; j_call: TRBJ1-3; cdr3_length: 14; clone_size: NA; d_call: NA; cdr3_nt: TGTGCCAGCAGTTACTCCCAGCTCGGGAACACCATATATTTT; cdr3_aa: CASSYSQLGNTIYF
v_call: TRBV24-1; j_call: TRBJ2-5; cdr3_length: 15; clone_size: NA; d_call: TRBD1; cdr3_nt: TGTGCCACCAGTGATCCACAGGGGGCTGGGGAGACCCAGTACTTC; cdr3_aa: CATSDPQGAGETQYF
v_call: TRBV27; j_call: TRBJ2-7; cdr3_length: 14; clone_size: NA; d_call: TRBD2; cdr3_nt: TGTGCCAGCAAGGGACTAAACACCGCCTACGAGCAGTACTTC; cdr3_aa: CASKGLNTAYEQYF
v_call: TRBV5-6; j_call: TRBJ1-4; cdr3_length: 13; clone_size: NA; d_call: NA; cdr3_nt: TGTGCCAGCAGCTCCGCAACTAATGAAAAACTGTTTTTT; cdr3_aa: CASSSATNEKLFF